Listed below are T cell receptor beta chains from one sample, sequenced in a study of blood T cell repertoires in COVID-19. Produced via immunoSEQ multiplex PCR; TCRdb's table is partial and in-frame only. The data hold nearly 85,000 clones, with 80% to 90% observed a single time. The sample consisted of peripheral blood. These receptors all stem from a woman aged 55-69 years with acute or convalescent COVID-19. Both conserved end residues are part of each CDR3. A D gene is named only where the DNA matches it firmly. Size is stated for part of the rows, as once, few or many counts, or as a class when the clone is expanded.

D gene: TRBD1; clone size: .; V gene: TRBV7-2; J gene: TRBJ1-2; CDR3 DNA: TGTGCCAGCAGCTTAGGGACAGGGGGCCTTGAGGGCTACACCTTC; CDR3 protein: CASSLGTGGLEGYTF
D gene: .; clone size: .; V gene: TRBV6-2/TRBV6-3; J gene: TRBJ1-1; CDR3 DNA: TGTGCCAGCAGTTACGGGGGGATGGGAGCTTTCTTT; CDR3 protein: CASSYGGMGAFF
D gene: TRBD1; clone size: .; V gene: TRBV3-1/TRBV3-2; J gene: TRBJ1-4; CDR3 DNA: TGTGCCAGCAGCCCGGGACAGGGGGCTGAAAAACTGTTTTTT; CDR3 protein: CASSPGQGAEKLFF
D gene: .; clone size: .; V gene: TRBV5-1; J gene: TRBJ2-5; CDR3 DNA: TGCGCCAGCAGCTTGAGTGTAACAGGGCGAGAGACCCAGTACTTC; CDR3 protein: CASSLSVTGRETQYF
D gene: .; clone size: .; V gene: TRBV30; J gene: TRBJ2-5; CDR3 DNA: TGTGCCTGGAGTAATCTCCAAGAGACCCAGTACTTC; CDR3 protein: CAWSNLQETQYF
D gene: .; clone size: .; V gene: TRBV27; J gene: TRBJ2-6; CDR3 DNA: TGTGCCAGCAGTTTACAGGGGATAATCTCTGGGGCCAACGTCCTGACTTTC; CDR3 protein: CASSLQGIISGANVLTF
D gene: TRBD1; clone size: .; V gene: TRBV27; J gene: TRBJ1-1; CDR3 DNA: TGTGCCGTCGGACAGGGGATGAACACTGAAGCTTTCTTT; CDR3 protein: CAVGQGMNTEAFF
D gene: TRBD2; clone size: .; V gene: TRBV11-2; J gene: TRBJ2-3; CDR3 DNA: TGTGCCAGCAGCTTAAGGTCCCGGGGGGGCCGGATTTCAGATACGCAGTATTTT; CDR3 protein: CASSLRSRGGRISDTQYF
D gene: TRBD2; clone size: .; V gene: TRBV6-2/TRBV6-3; J gene: TRBJ2-7; CDR3 DNA: TGTGCCAGCAGTTATTCCTGGACTAGCGGGAATTACGAGCAGTACTTC; CDR3 protein: CASSYSWTSGNYEQYF
D gene: TRBD2; clone size: .; V gene: TRBV28; J gene: TRBJ2-7; CDR3 DNA: TGTGCCAGCAGTTTATTGGTCGGGGGGGTTAGCGAGCAGTACTTC; CDR3 protein: CASSLLVGGVSEQYF
D gene: TRBD1; clone size: .; V gene: TRBV6-2/TRBV6-3; J gene: TRBJ1-1; CDR3 DNA: TGTGCCAGCAGTAAAGCGACAGGGGTGGGCACTGAAGCTTTCTTT; CDR3 protein: CASSKATGVGTEAFF
D gene: .; clone size: .; V gene: TRBV5-6; J gene: TRBJ2-2; CDR3 DNA: TGTGCCAGCAGCAGGGGCAACACCGGGGAGCTGTTTTTT; CDR3 protein: CASSRGNTGELFF
D gene: .; clone size: .; V gene: TRBV19; J gene: TRBJ1-3; CDR3 DNA: TGTGCCAGTAGTATAACCGCGGCAGCTGGAAACACCATATATTTT; CDR3 protein: CASSITAAAGNTIYF
D gene: .; clone size: few; V gene: TRBV11-1; J gene: TRBJ1-2; CDR3 DNA: TGTGCCAGCCAGGGGAATAACTATGGCTACACCTTC; CDR3 protein: CASQGNNYGYTF
D gene: .; clone size: .; V gene: TRBV11-2; J gene: TRBJ2-1; CDR3 DNA: TGTGCCAGCAGGGGCGGGACTCTCAATGAGCAGTTCTTC; CDR3 protein: CASRGGTLNEQFF
D gene: TRBD2; clone size: .; V gene: TRBV2; J gene: TRBJ2-5; CDR3 DNA: TGTGCCAGCAGTGGGAGAAGGCTAGCGGGACCCTTGACCCAGTACTTC; CDR3 protein: CASSGRRLAGPLTQYF
D gene: TRBD1; clone size: .; V gene: TRBV28; J gene: TRBJ1-6; CDR3 DNA: TGTGCCAGCAGCATACTGACCCACGGGACAGGGGATAATTCACCCCTCCACTTT; CDR3 protein: CASSILTHGTGDNSPLHF
D gene: .; clone size: .; V gene: TRBV29-1; J gene: TRBJ1-5; CDR3 DNA: TGCAGCGTTGAGGTACAGGTCAATCAGCCCCAGCATTTT; CDR3 protein: CSVEVQVNQPQHF
D gene: .; clone size: .; V gene: TRBV18; J gene: TRBJ2-1; CDR3 DNA: TGTGCCAGCTCACCAATCGGGGTGGGCGACAATGAGCAGTTCTTC; CDR3 protein: CASSPIGVGDNEQFF
D gene: TRBD2; clone size: .; V gene: TRBV5-1; J gene: TRBJ2-7; CDR3 DNA: TGCGCCAGCAGCTGGGGACTAGCGGGACTTCGGGGGGAGCAGTACTTC; CDR3 protein: CASSWGLAGLRGEQYF
D gene: TRBD1; clone size: .; V gene: TRBV30; J gene: TRBJ2-6; CDR3 DNA: TGTGCCTTGACGGACAGGAGTGGCTCTGGGGCCAACGTCCTGACTTTC; CDR3 protein: CALTDRSGSGANVLTF
D gene: .; clone size: .; V gene: TRBV7-3; J gene: TRBJ1-1; CDR3 DNA: TGTGCCAGCAGCCTTTCACCGGGACTGACTGAAGCTTTCTTT; CDR3 protein: CASSLSPGLTEAFF
D gene: .; clone size: .; V gene: TRBV7-9; J gene: TRBJ1-3; CDR3 DNA: TGTGCCAGCAGCTTAGATCTGGGAGACAGGTCATTCTCTGGAAACACCATATATTTT; CDR3 protein: CASSLDLGDRSFSGNTIYF
D gene: TRBD1; clone size: .; V gene: TRBV19; J gene: TRBJ1-2; CDR3 DNA: TGTGCCAGTAGTCTGCACAGAGGGGGCGCGCCTAACTATGGCTACACCTTC; CDR3 protein: CASSLHRGGAPNYGYTF
D gene: .; clone size: .; V gene: TRBV11-2; J gene: TRBJ1-2; CDR3 DNA: TGTGCCAGCAGCCCCGGGGACTATGGCTACACCTTC; CDR3 protein: CASSPGDYGYTF
D gene: .; clone size: .; V gene: TRBV15; J gene: TRBJ2-5; CDR3 DNA: TGTGCCATCCAGCCGGGGGTGGTCCCCCAAGAGACCCAGTACTTC; CDR3 protein: CAIQPGVVPQETQYF
D gene: .; clone size: once; V gene: TRBV30; J gene: TRBJ1-6; CDR3 DNA: TGTGCCTGGAGATTGGGAGGGGCATCTCATAATTCACCCCTCCACTTT; CDR3 protein: CAWRLGGASHNSPLHF
D gene: .; clone size: .; V gene: TRBV20-1; J gene: TRBJ2-7; CDR3 DNA: TGCAGTGCTGAAGACAGGTACGAGCAGTACTTC; CDR3 protein: CSAEDRYEQYF
D gene: TRBD1; clone size: .; V gene: TRBV6-5; J gene: TRBJ1-2; CDR3 DNA: TGTGCCAGCAGGAGACAGGGGGGAGGCTATGGCTACACCTTC; CDR3 protein: CASRRQGGGYGYTF